Each of the 20 T cell receptor beta chains below was sequenced from the same sample in a study of blood T cell repertoires in COVID-19. Profiling relied on immunoSEQ multiplex PCR, and the TCRdb table lists in-frame clones only, not all of them. The sample consists of approximately 290,000 clones, approximately 90% of them appearing once. Sequencing input: peripheral blood. The receptors originated from a man aged 25-45 years with acute or convalescent COVID-19.

The V call is TRBV28, the J call TRBJ1-5; TRBD1 agrees at 7 bases. V trimming: 6 bases; J trimming: 2 bases; junction bases outside the gene matches: 7. This CDR3 is built from 15 residues. The germline CDR1 and CDR2 sequences are MDHEN and SYDVKM. CDR3 region: CASRRDRKRNQPQHF. The CDR3 DNA reads TGTGCCAGCAGACGGGACAGAAAACGCAATCAGCCCCAGCATTTT.

The rearrangement links TRBV5-6 to TRBJ2-7; the match to TRBD2 covers 8 bases. V was clipped by 3 bases and J by 1 base; unmatched bases: 9. This CDR3 region has 16 residues. The germline V gene encodes CDR1 SGHDT and CDR2 YYEEEE. The CDR3 protein is CASSSEIAGSSYEQYF. The CDR3 DNA reads TGTGCCAGCAGCTCGGAAATAGCGGGAAGTTCCTACGAGCAGTACTTC.

The V gene is TRBV7-9, the J gene TRBJ1-5; D gene unclear. V dropped 1 base and J dropped 5 bases, with 15 bases sitting between them. This CDR3 region has 16 residues. Germline CDR1 reads SEHNR; CDR2 reads FQNEAQ (reference sequence). The CDR3 sequence is CASSLGAGRRDQPQHF. The CDR3 nucleotides are TGTGCCAGCAGCTTAGGTGCGGGTCGGAGGGATCAGCCCCAGCATTTT.

The sample holds one count of this clone. The chain carries TRBV4-2 and TRBJ2-7, with D tentatively TRBD2 (7 bases). V was pared by 4 bases and J by 0 bases, with 19 bases between. The CDR3 is made up of 17 amino acids. CDR1 and CDR2 from the germline V gene are LGHNA and YNFKEQ. This chain's CDR3 is CASSREQGGGSSYEQYF. The CDR3 region has the DNA TGTGCCAGCAGCCGAGAACAAGGGGGGGGTAGCTCCTACGAGCAGTACTTC.

This CDR3 reads CASSSNGGYTF. The CDR3 DNA is TGTGCCAGCAGTTCTAACGGTGGCTACACCTTC. The chain links TRBV28 to TRBJ1-2; D gene uncertain. Trimming cost V 4 bases and J 7 bases, with 7 bases left between them. This CDR3 is built from 11 residues. Per the germline V gene, CDR1 is MDHEN and CDR2 is SYDVKM.

The J gene is TRBJ2-5, the V gene TRBV18, with 9 bases matching TRBD1. Losses at the gene ends were 3 bases for V and 5 bases for J; bases not matched to a gene: 4. This CDR3 contains 14 residues. Germline CDR1 KGHSH, CDR2 LQKENI. The CDR3 loop is CASSPTGGRETQYF. Here the CDR3 DNA reads TGTGCCAGCTCACCGACAGGGGGTCGCGAGACCCAGTACTTC.

The chain has TRBV29-1 and TRBJ2-2; no clear D. V was trimmed by 4 bases and J by 4 bases, leaving 7 bases between them. The CDR3 extends over 12 amino acids. Germline-derived CDR1 and CDR2 are SQVTM and ANQGSEA. CDR3 sequence: CSVVNLTGELFF. CDR3 nucleotide sequence: TGCAGCGTTGTTAATCTCACCGGGGAGCTGTTTTTT.

Concerning this clone: Additional DNA sequences in this sample encode the identical CDR3. The rearrangement uses TRBV29-1 and TRBJ1-5, with D possibly being TRBD1 (5 bases). The CDR3 totals 13 residues. Germline CDR1 and CDR2: SQVTM and ANQGSEA. V lost 4 bases to trimming and J lost 0 bases, with 7 bases between them. DNA of the CDR3: TGCAGCGTTGGACAGAATAGCAATCAGCCCCAGCATTTT. Protein product: CSVGQNSNQPQHF. Based on the CDR3 plus reference TRBV29-1 and TRBJ1-5, the full variable domain is SAVISQKPSRDICQRGTSLTIQCQVDSQVTMMFWYRQQPGQSLTLIATANQGSEATYESGFVIDKFPISRPNLTFSTLTVSNMSPEDSSIYLCSVGQNSNQPQHFGDGTRLSIL.

V usage is TRBV28 and J usage is TRBJ1-2; the match to TRBD1 covers 7 bases. The CDR3 runs 12 residues. The V and J ends lost 10 bases and 3 bases, in that order; junction bases with no gene match: 5. In germline, CDR1 is MDHEN, CDR2 SYDVKM. CDR3: CATTGVYYGYTF. In DNA, the CDR3 is TGTGCCACCACAGGGGTTTACTATGGCTACACCTTC.

This chain connects TRBV18 to TRBJ1-2, with D uncertain. Between the trimmed V and J ends, which lost 3 bases and 7 bases, there was a span of 18 bases. The CDR3 consists of 15 residues. CDR1 is KGHSH and CDR2 is LQKENI in the germline V gene. The CDR3 is CASSPLEGRVGGYTF. The CDR3 DNA reads TGTGCCAGCTCACCCCTGGAGGGCCGGGTAGGTGGCTACACCTTC.

Notes on this clone: One junction end disagrees with the germline gene, perhaps due to a read error. The gene calls are TRBV7-7 and TRBJ2-2; D may be TRBD2 (6 bases). CDR1 and CDR2 (germline): SSHAT, FNYEAQ (reference sequence). The CDR3 loop spans 16 amino acids. The CDR3 bases are TGTGCTAGCAGCTTATTTGGGGGAGGTTCGACCGGGGAGCTGTTTTTT. It codes for CASSLFGGGSTGELFF.

J is TRBJ2-7 and V is TRBV7-8; 7 nucleotides align to TRBD1. Germline V gene data show CDR1 as SGHVS and CDR2 as FQNEAQ. Unmatched junction bases numbered 7, after V lost 2 bases and J lost 3 bases. The CDR3 consists of 15 residues. The CDR3 protein is CASSLPMGQRYEQYF. The DNA of the CDR3 is TGTGCCAGCAGCTTACCCATGGGACAGCGCTACGAGCAGTACTTC.

This sequence joins TRBV6-6 and TRBJ1-2; the match to TRBD1 covers 7 bases. V trimming: 6 bases; J trimming: 7 bases; junction bases outside the gene matches: 11. In germline, CDR1 is MNHNY, CDR2 SVGAGI (reference sequence). The CDR3 runs 14 residues. The CDR3 reads CASSSQDRRGGYTF. The CDR3 DNA follows: TGTGCCAGCAGCTCCCAGGACAGGAGGGGTGGCTACACCTTC.

The chain recombines TRBV7-9 with TRBJ1-4; a possible D gene is TRBD1 (5 bases). In germline, CDR1 is SEHNR, CDR2 FQNEAQ (reference sequence). There are 15 residues in the CDR3. With 5 bases removed from V and 5 bases from J, the gap between germline ends came to 15 bases. CDR3 region: CASSRQIGPNEKLFF. CDR3 DNA sequence: TGTGCCAGCAGCCGACAGATTGGACCAAATGAAAAACTGTTTTTT.

This clone was recorded a few times. This chain links TRBV5-1 with TRBJ1-6, with D tentatively TRBD1 (5 bases). This CDR3 comprises 17 residues. V was shortened by 0 bases and J by 8 bases, with 18 bases between the two germline ends. Germline V gene lookup returns CDR1 SGHRS and CDR2 YFSETQ. Written as DNA, the CDR3 is TGCGCCAGCAGCTTGGAAATCGTGTCAAGGGGCGATTCACCCCTCCACTTT. It yields the protein CASSLEIVSRGDSPLHF. The variable domain in full, completed from reference TRBV5-1 and TRBJ1-6, reads KAGVTQTPRYLIKTRGQQVTLSCSPISGHRSVSWYQQTPGQGLQFLFEYFSETQRNKGNFPGRFSGRQFSNSRSEMNVSTLELGDSALYLCASSLEIVSRGDSPLHFGNGTRLTVT.

The chain recombines TRBV3-1 (or the pseudogene TRBV3-2) with TRBJ2-5; TRBD2 aligns across 13 bases. The CDR3 runs 17 residues. V shed 1 base, J shed 3 bases, and the junction held 5 bases outside the gene matches. The germline CDR1 and CDR2 sequences are LGHDT and YNNKEL (reference sequence). CDR3 loop: CASSQGLTSGGKETQYF. CDR3 nucleotides: TGTGCCAGCAGCCAAGGGCTGACTAGCGGGGGGAAAGAGACCCAGTACTTC.

This sequence joins TRBV6-5 and TRBJ1-5; TRBD1 might be the D (5 bases). Per the germline V gene, CDR1 is MNHEY and CDR2 is SVGAGI. Trimming took 9 bases from V and 3 from J, leaving 12 bases between them. The CDR3 consists of 13 residues. CDR3 residues: CASMTVINQPQHF. The DNA of the CDR3 is TGTGCCAGTATGACAGTGATCAATCAGCCCCAGCATTTT.

The chain uses TRBV3-1 (or the pseudogene TRBV3-2) and TRBJ2-5; no clear D gene. Between the trimmed V and J ends, which lost 2 bases and 6 bases, there was a span of 7 bases. The germline V gene encodes CDR1 LGHDT and CDR2 YNNKEL (reference sequence). The CDR3 runs 12 residues. DNA of the CDR3: TGTGCCAGCAGCCAAACTCCGAAGACCCAGTACTTC. This codes for CASSQTPKTQYF.

The count of this clone is one. The rearrangement joins TRBV29-1 to TRBJ2-1; no definite D call. The CDR3 is 10 amino acids. The ends were cut back, 4 bases at V and 6 bases at J, with 4 bases in the middle. Germline V gene data show CDR1 as SQVTM and CDR2 as ANQGSEA. The CDR3 region has the DNA TGCAGCGTTGCGGTCAATGAGCAGTTCTTC. Its translation: CSVAVNEQFF.

The chain links TRBV28 to TRBJ1-5, with TRBD1 as a possible D gene (6 bases). The germline gives CDR1 MDHEN, CDR2 SYDVKM. The CDR3 is 13 residues long. Deletions cut 6 bases from V and 4 bases from J, with 10 bases between. CDR3 residues: CASRSTGNQPQHF. CDR3 in DNA: TGTGCCAGCAGGTCGACAGGAAATCAGCCCCAGCATTTT.